This T cell receptor beta chain was profiled in a study of Ad26.COV2.S vaccination and SARS-CoV-2 variants (dated by TCRdb to 2020 to 2023). As for the study more broadly: Donors in the vaccine arm were drawn from COV1001, a multicentre, randomized, double-blind, placebo-controlled phase I-IIa trial testing Ad26.COV2.S in healthy adults. Dosing of Ad26.COV2.S was intramuscular, at either 5x10^10 or 1x10^11 viral particles, delivered as one shot or as two shots spaced 56 days apart. Sequencing of the TCRbeta repertoire served to evaluate the specificity and breadth of SARS-CoV-2-reactive T cell receptors following Ad26.COV2.S vaccination. A total of 32 samples were included in the TCR-sequenced set, comprising 19 Ad26.COV2.S vaccine recipients, 5 placebo recipients and 8 SARS-CoV-2 convalescent individuals. Trial participants were randomized into five groups of five: low-dose or high-dose Ad26.COV2.S given once or twice, or placebo on both occasions. Blinding of investigators to trial group allocation was maintained during experiments and outcome assessment. Broad study findings and their caveats: It was noted by the authors that total T cell responses may have been underestimated by the TCR breadth and depth analyses. Vaccine and placebo recipients had comparable non-spike TCR breadth, which fits with the vaccine containing only spike. After vaccination, substantial breadth of spike-specific CD8+ and CD4+ T cell responses was reported. The study lacked the statistical power to compare responses across vaccine doses or regimens. Spike-specific TCR breadth was higher in Ad26.COV2.S recipients than in placebo recipients (P = 0.0014).

A remark on this clone: Its antigen is currently not known. Per-base qualities were not stored, and no clone one base away is much larger.

The immunoSEQ Assay was the method used to sequence TCRbeta CDR3 regions. After extraction, genomic DNA underwent amplification by bias-controlled multiplex PCR, followed by high-throughput sequencing. The original methods were these. To quantify the absolute abundance of every unique TCRbeta CDR3 region, sequences were collapsed and filtered. T cell fraction was estimated by normalization of TCRbeta template counts to usable DNA, with usable DNA being measured through amplification of reference genes present in all nucleated cells. Repertoire TCRs were annotated as SARS-CoV-2-specific by exact matching of V gene, CDR3 amino acid sequence and J gene to a known reactive TCR set. MIRA supplied the reference SARS-CoV-2 TCR set, which was filtered for enrichment in COVID-19-positive ImmuneCODE repertoires so that public or cross-reactive TCRs were removed. Using the MIRA antigens, annotated TCRs were further analysed by specific ORF or by position within an ORF. Breadth was defined as the number of annotated unique rearrangements divided by the total number of unique productive rearrangements, and depth was defined as the summed frequency of the annotated unique rearrangements. Two-sided Wilcoxon rank-sum tests were used to compare TCR breadth between groups. TCRdb retrieved this table from immuneACCESS and kept in-frame rearrangements only. Not all clones are present; in checked studies, unresolved V genes account for under half, and no reason is known for the remainder. The V and J calls and clone size were taken over from that table, and D and trimming were inferred from the DNA. Recorded for this sample are 380,000 or so clones; roughly 85% of them occurred a single time. The top ten clones comprise around 7.4% of the sample.

This specimen's treatment or condition label, interpreted: 15 to 20 received Ad26.COV2.S at low or high dose, single or two shots; roughly five received placebo; per-sample allocation not given. For vaccine and placebo recipients, the sequenced repertoires came from samples collected on day 63 after the first injection. In Cohort 1b, about two dozen adults aged 18-55 years were enrolled at a single site in Boston, USA, between 29 July and 7 August 2020. Ad26.COV2.S was a replication-incompetent adenovirus type 26 vector that expressed a prefusion-stabilized SARS-CoV-2 spike protein derived from the original Wuhan strain. Sample: peripheral blood, taken in a trial of Ad26.COV2.S vaccine versus placebo. The sequence derives from a person between 18 and 59 years old who received the Ad26.COV2.S COVID-19 vaccine or a placebo.

The DNA reads TGTGCCAGCAGCCCCCGGACAGTCAATCAGCCCCAGCATTTT. The encoded protein is CASSPRTVNQPQHF. The chain uses TRBV6-2 or TRBV6-3 and TRBJ1-5, and possibly TRBD1, on 6 matching bases. The trim is 6 bases for V and 3 bases for J, with a gap of 12 bases between the germline ends. The germline V gene sets CDR1 to MNHEY and CDR2 to SVGEGT. CDR3 length: 14 amino acids, cysteine to phenylalanine. Of all the DNA, just the CDR3 is kept, 42 bases in frame from base 1.